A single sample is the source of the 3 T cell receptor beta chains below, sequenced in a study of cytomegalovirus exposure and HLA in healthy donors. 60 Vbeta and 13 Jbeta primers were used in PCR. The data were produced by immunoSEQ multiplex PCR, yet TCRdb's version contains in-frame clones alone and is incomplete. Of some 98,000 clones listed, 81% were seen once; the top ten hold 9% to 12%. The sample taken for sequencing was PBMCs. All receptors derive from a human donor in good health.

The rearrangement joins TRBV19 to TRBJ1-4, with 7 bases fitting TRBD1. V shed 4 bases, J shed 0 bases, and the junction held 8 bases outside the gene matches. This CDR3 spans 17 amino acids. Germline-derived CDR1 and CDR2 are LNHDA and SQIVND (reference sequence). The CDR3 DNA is TGTGCCAGTAGTACCCGGACAGGATCTGCAACTAATGAAAAACTGTTTTTT. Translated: CASSTRTGSATNEKLFF.

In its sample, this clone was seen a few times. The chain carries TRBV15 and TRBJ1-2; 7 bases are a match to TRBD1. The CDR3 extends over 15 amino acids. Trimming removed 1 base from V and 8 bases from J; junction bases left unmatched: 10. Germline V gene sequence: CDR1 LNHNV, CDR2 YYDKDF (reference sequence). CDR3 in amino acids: CATSRGGTVIGGYTF. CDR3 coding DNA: TGTGCCACCAGCAGAGGCGGGACAGTAATTGGCGGCTACACCTTC.

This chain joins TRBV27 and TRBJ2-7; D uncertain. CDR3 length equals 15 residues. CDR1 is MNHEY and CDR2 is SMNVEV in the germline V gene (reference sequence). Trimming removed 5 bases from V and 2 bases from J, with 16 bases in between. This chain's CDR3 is CASSPVNIATYEQYF. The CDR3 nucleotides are TGTGCCAGCAGTCCGGTGAATATAGCAACCTACGAGCAGTACTTC.